This T cell receptor beta chain appears in the sequencing data of a study of OX40 agonist ivuxolimab in advanced cancers. The CDR3 is made up of 14 amino acids. Per germline, CDR1 MDHEN and CDR2 SYDVKM. Trimming took off 3 bases at V and 3 bases at J, with 8 bases between the two ends. Assay used: immunoSEQ multiplex PCR; TCRdb lists only in-frame clones, some missing. The sample yields about 20,000 clones, about 84% seen once. The receptor was derived from an adult with an advanced solid tumor such as melanoma, head and neck, liver or kidney cancer. The material sequenced was CD4+ or CD8+ T cells sorted from blood, taken in a trial of the OX40 agonist ivuxolimab. The J gene is TRBJ2-2, the V gene TRBV28; the D is unclear. CDR3 protein: CASSFFHYTGELFF. CDR3 bases: TGTGCCAGCAGTTTCTTCCATTACACCGGGGAGCTGTTTTTT.